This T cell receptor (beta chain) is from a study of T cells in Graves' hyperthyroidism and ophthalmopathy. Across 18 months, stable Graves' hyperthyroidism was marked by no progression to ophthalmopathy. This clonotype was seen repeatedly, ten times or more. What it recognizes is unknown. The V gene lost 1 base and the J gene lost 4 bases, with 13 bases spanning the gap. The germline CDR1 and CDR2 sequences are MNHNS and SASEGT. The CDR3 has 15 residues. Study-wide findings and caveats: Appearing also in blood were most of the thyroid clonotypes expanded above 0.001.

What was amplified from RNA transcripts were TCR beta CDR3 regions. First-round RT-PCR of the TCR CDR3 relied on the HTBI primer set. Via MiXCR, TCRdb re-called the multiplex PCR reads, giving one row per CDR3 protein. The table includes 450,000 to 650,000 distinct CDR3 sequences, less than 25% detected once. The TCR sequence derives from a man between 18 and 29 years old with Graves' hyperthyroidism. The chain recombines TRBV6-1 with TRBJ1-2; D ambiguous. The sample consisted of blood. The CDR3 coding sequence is TGTGCCAGCAGTGAAGTAAGGACCGTACCCTATGGCTACACCTTC. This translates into CASSEVRTVPYGYTF.